These 28 T cell receptor beta chains came from one sample sequenced in a study of blood T cell repertoires in COVID-19 (dated by TCRdb to 2019 to 2021). The library was generated by the immunoSEQ multiplex PCR assay. Entries here come from immuneACCESS through TCRdb and include only in-frame sequences with V and J called. Some clones fail to appear in such tables; in the studies checked, an unresolved V gene covers under half of the shortfall, and the cause of the remainder is unknown. The table for this sample lists 200,000 to 250,000 clones; about 83% of them were counted only once. The ten top clones hold 5.5% to 7.5% of the sample. The sample consisted of PBMCs or T cells enriched from blood (not recorded which). Receptors were obtained from a woman aged 40-49 years who had recovered from COVID-19.

This clone is a singleton in its sample. J is TRBJ2-1 and V is TRBV18; 12 bases align to TRBD2. This CDR3 contains 16 residues. Per germline, CDR1 KGHSH and CDR2 LQKENI. Trimming took 3 bases from V and 10 from J; bases not matched to a gene: 10. The CDR3, as DNA: TGTGCCAGCTCACCCGAGACTAGCGGGGGAAGAGGGGAGCAGTTCTTC. This codes for CASSPETSGGRGEQFF. The full variable domain, with the rest looked up from reference TRBV18 and TRBJ2-1, is NAGVMQNPRHLVRRRGQEARLRCSPMKGHSHVYWYRQLPEEGLKFMVYLQKENIIDESGMPKERFSAEFPKEGPSILRIQQVVRGDSAAYFCASSPETSGGRGEQFFGPGTRLTVL.

The chain is built from TRBV15 and TRBJ2-3; TRBD2 aligns across 8 bases. This CDR3 region has 14 residues. V was clipped by 9 bases and J by 5 bases; unmatched bases: 10. The germline V gene has CDR1 LNHNV and CDR2 YYDKDF (reference sequence). The CDR3 here is CATREGLAIDTQYF. CDR3 nucleotide sequence: TGTGCCACTAGAGAAGGACTAGCAATAGATACGCAGTATTTT.

The genes are TRBV2 and TRBJ1-3; 9 nucleotides agree with TRBD1. Germline V gene lookup returns CDR1 SNHLY and CDR2 FYNNEI. The CDR3 totals 17 residues. V lost 6 bases to trimming and J lost 4 bases; unmatched junction nucleotides: 13. The CDR3 bases are TGTGCCAGCAGGGAACCGGGACAGGGAAGGTTCGGAAACACCATATATTTT. Translating it yields CASREPGQGRFGNTIYF.

The chain is built from TRBV9 and TRBJ2-1; 14 positions agree with TRBD2. The germline gives CDR1 SGDLS, CDR2 YYNGEE. The CDR3 consists of 18 residues. V gave up 9 bases and J gave up 0 bases; unmatched junction bases: 11. For the CDR3, the DNA is TGTGCCAAGACCAGACTAGCGGGAGGGACCAGCTCCTACAATGAGCAGTTCTTC. The encoded protein is CAKTRLAGGTSSYNEQFF.

This clone came up once. V usage is TRBV19 and J usage is TRBJ2-1, with 12 bases lining up with TRBD2. CDR3 length equals 17 residues. CDR1 and CDR2 (germline): LNHDA, SQIVND (reference sequence). The V and J ends lost 1 base and 6 bases, in that order; junction bases with no gene match: 7. DNA of the CDR3: TGTGCCAGTAGTATAGTGAGGACTAGCGGGATTGTCAATGAGCAGTTCTTC. This sequence encodes CASSIVRTSGIVNEQFF.

The chain couples TRBV29-1 to TRBJ2-7; 7 nucleotides match TRBD1. Germline values: CDR1 SQVTM, CDR2 ANQGSEA. CDR3 length: 12 residues. The junction had 10 bases not matched to a gene; V was cut back by 7 bases and J by 7 bases. CDR3 DNA sequence: TGCAGCGCTATACAGGGGCCGAGGGAGCAGTACTTC. This codes for CSAIQGPREQYF.

The J gene is TRBJ1-2, the V gene TRBV30, with a possible D match to TRBD1 (6 bases). Germline-derived CDR1 and CDR2 are GTSNPN and SVGIG (reference sequence). V lost 5 bases and J lost 4, with 20 bases in between. The CDR3 is made up of 15 amino acids. CDR3: CAWDRTALSPYGYTF. Written as DNA, the CDR3 is TGTGCCTGGGACAGGACCGCATTGTCCCCCTATGGCTACACCTTC.

The V and J genes are TRBV19 and TRBJ2-5; possible D gene TRBD2, 5 bases. The CDR3 extends over 13 amino acids. Looked up from germline, CDR1 is LNHDA and CDR2 is SQIVND (reference sequence). The V end lost 3 bases, the J end lost 7 bases, and 12 bases lay between the germline ends. CDR3 loop: CASSMPNEGTQYF. CDR3 coding DNA: TGTGCCAGTAGTATGCCCAACGAGGGGACCCAGTACTTC.

The V gene is TRBV5-1, the J gene TRBJ2-1; perhaps TRBD1 as D (6 bases). The length of the CDR3 is 13 residues. Trimming took 4 bases from V and 4 from J, leaving 9 bases between them. CDR1 and CDR2 from the germline V gene are SGHRS and YFSETQ. CDR3 DNA: TGCGCCAGCAGCCAGGACAGTTACAATGAGCAGTTCTTC. Its translation is CASSQDSYNEQFF.

In its sample, this clone was seen a few times. The J gene is TRBJ2-5, the V gene TRBV12-3 or TRBV12-4, with D possibly being TRBD1 (5 bases). Trimming took 2 bases from V and 5 from J, leaving 9 bases between them. This CDR3 is built from 13 residues. The CDR3 is CASSLIRVETQYF. DNA of the CDR3: TGTGCCAGCAGTTTAATCAGGGTGGAGACCCAGTACTTC.

This chain uses TRBV18 with TRBJ1-2; D possibly corresponds to TRBD1 (5 bases). V dropped 2 bases and J dropped 1 base, with 11 bases sitting between them. Germline loops: CDR1 KGHSH, CDR2 LQKENI. There are 15 residues in the CDR3. The CDR3 spells CASSPGQGLNYGYTF. In DNA, the CDR3 is TGTGCCAGCTCACCAGGGCAGGGCCTTAACTATGGCTACACCTTC.

The rearrangement joins TRBV29-1 to TRBJ2-2; 7 nucleotides align to TRBD2. CDR1 is SQVTM and CDR2 is ANQGSEA in the germline V gene. This CDR3 comprises 15 residues. Germline trimming cut 2 bases from V and 4 bases from J; bases unmatched to any gene: 7. The CDR3 DNA reads as TGCAGCGTTGAACCGTCGGGAGGATCCACCGGGGAGCTGTTTTTT. This encodes CSVEPSGGSTGELFF.

The rearrangement links TRBV2 to TRBJ2-3, with TRBD2 as a possible D gene (6 bases). V lost 10 bases, J lost 5 bases, and 16 bases lay in between. The CDR3 has 13 residues. The germline V gene encodes CDR1 SNHLY and CDR2 FYNNEI. The CDR3 bases are TGTGCCACCATGGAGGGTTTCGAAGATACGCAGTATTTT. Translation: CATMEGFEDTQYF.

CDR3 protein: CAGTLSGSSYNEQFF. In DNA, the CDR3 is TGTGCCGGCACCCTTAGCGGCAGCTCCTACAATGAGCAGTTCTTC. The chain uses TRBV19 and TRBJ2-1; D possibly corresponds to TRBD2 (6 bases). The germline V gene has CDR1 LNHDA and CDR2 SQIVND (reference sequence). This CDR3 has 15 residues. Between the trimmed V and J ends, which lost 11 bases and 0 bases, there was a span of 17 bases.

The genes are TRBV18 and TRBJ1-1; no reliable D call. The CDR3 length is 12 residues. CDR1 and CDR2 (germline): KGHSH, LQKENI. Trimming cost V 3 bases and J 9 bases, with 11 bases left between them. Written as DNA, the CDR3 is TGTGCCAGCTCACCCGAGTCCCAAAAAGCTTTCTTT. Its translation is CASSPESQKAFF.

This clone was detected once. This rearrangement joins TRBV5-4 to TRBJ1-2; D is perhaps TRBD1 (6 bases). This CDR3 has 12 amino acids. Germline V gene sequence: CDR1 SGHNT, CDR2 YYREEE (reference sequence). V lost 5 bases, J lost 6 bases, and 11 bases lay in between. The CDR3 spells CASSYRQDGYTF. In DNA, the CDR3 is TGTGCCAGCAGTTACCGACAGGATGGCTACACCTTC.

V gene TRBV28 combines with J gene TRBJ1-1; D unresolved. V was cut by 9 bases and J by 4 bases, with 18 bases left in between. CDR1 and CDR2 (germline): MDHEN, SYDVKM. The CDR3 is made up of 14 amino acids. The CDR3 is CASSWAGVGTEAFF. The CDR3 coding sequence is TGTGCCAGTTCTTGGGCGGGTGTGGGCACTGAAGCTTTCTTT.

As DNA, the CDR3 is TGCGCCAGCAGCCGATTCTATGGTAGCGTCTCCAATGAGCAGTTCTTC. Encoded protein: CASSRFYGSVSNEQFF. The V call is TRBV4-1, the J call TRBJ2-1, with D possibly TRBD2 on 5 matching bases. Per germline, CDR1 MGHRA and CDR2 YSYEKL. The CDR3 contains 16 residues. V lost 4 bases and J 6 bases, leaving 19 bases between the germline ends.

This clone was detected once. V and J are TRBV11-3 and TRBJ2-1, with TRBD2 matching 12 bases. This CDR3 comprises 15 residues. The J segment lost 8 bases and the V segment lost 1 base, leaving 3 bases of the junction unmatched. Germline CDR1 and CDR2: SGHNT and YENEEA. The CDR3 reads CASSLGLAGVHEQFF. Here the CDR3 DNA reads TGTGCCAGCAGCTTAGGACTAGCGGGAGTACATGAGCAGTTCTTC.

J is TRBJ1-2 and V is TRBV3-1 (or the pseudogene TRBV3-2), with D unclear. The CDR3 totals 14 residues. V was pared by 3 bases and J by 2 bases, with 10 bases between. Germline V CDR1 and CDR2: LGHDT, YNNKEL (reference sequence). The CDR3, as DNA: TGTGCCAGCAGCCATCGCGGTCAAAACTATGGCTACACCTTC. Translated: CASSHRGQNYGYTF.

The chain uses TRBV3-1 (or the pseudogene TRBV3-2) and TRBJ2-1; TRBD2 matches 12 bases. Per germline, CDR1 LGHDT and CDR2 YNNKEL (reference sequence). J lost 7 bases, V lost 3 bases, and 4 bases had no gene match. This CDR3 has 15 residues. The CDR3 bases are TGTGCCAGCAGCCACCACGGACTAGCGGGAAATGAGCAGTTCTTC. Translated: CASSHHGLAGNEQFF.

The V call is TRBV10-3, the J call TRBJ2-5, with 7 nucleotides matching TRBD2. CDR1 is ENHRY, CDR2 SYGVKD, per germline. The CDR3 runs 13 residues. Trimming at V came to 4 bases and at J to 9 bases, leaving 8 bases not matched to a gene. The CDR3 bases are TGTGCCATCAGTGCCAACCATGGGGGGGCCCAGTACTTC. Protein product: CAISANHGGAQYF.

J is TRBJ2-7 and V is TRBV7-6; 14 bases line up with TRBD2. CDR3 length: 18 residues. Germline V lookup: CDR1 SGHVS, CDR2 FNYEAQ. V lost 3 bases and J lost 6; bases outside the gene matches: 13. CDR3 in amino acids: CASSFGTSGSRSGLEQYF. DNA for the CDR3: TGTGCCAGCAGCTTCGGGACTAGCGGGAGTAGGAGTGGTCTCGAGCAGTACTTC.

The chain has TRBV6-2 or TRBV6-3 and TRBJ2-7; 10 bases fit TRBD1. CDR1 and CDR2 from the germline V gene are MNHEY and SVGEGT. Trimming cost V 2 bases and J 2 bases; bases outside gene matches: 0. The CDR3 runs 14 residues. The CDR3 reads CASSYGTGAYEQYF. Here the CDR3 DNA reads TGTGCCAGCAGTTACGGGACAGGGGCCTACGAGCAGTACTTC.

This clone has only a few counts. The gene calls are TRBV11-3 and TRBJ2-1, with a tentative D call TRBD2 (5 bases). CDR3 length: 14 amino acids. V lost 4 bases and J 5 bases, leaving 12 bases between the germline ends. The germline gives CDR1 SGHNT, CDR2 YENEEA. The CDR3 bases are TGTGCCAGCAGCTCCCGGGGAGCCAACAATGAGCAGTTCTTC. As protein: CASSSRGANNEQFF.

The chain combines TRBV5-4 with TRBJ2-1; no clear D gene. In germline, CDR1 is SGHNT, CDR2 YYREEE (reference sequence). The CDR3 extends over 12 amino acids. Trimming stripped 4 bases from V and 10 bases from J, with 12 bases between. CDR3 region: CASSQSAEEQFF. The CDR3 region has the DNA TGTGCCAGCAGCCAATCGGCGGAGGAGCAGTTCTTC.

The chain recombines TRBV19 with TRBJ1-5; D call uncertain. The germline V gene has CDR1 LNHDA and CDR2 SQIVND (reference sequence). V shed 1 base and J shed 7 bases, with 8 bases lying between them. This CDR3 region has 13 residues. The CDR3 is CASSIVIRQPQHF. CDR3 nucleotides: TGTGCCAGTAGTATAGTCATTAGACAGCCCCAGCATTTT. Based on the CDR3 plus reference TRBV19 and TRBJ1-5, the full variable domain is DGGITQSPKYLFRKEGQNVTLSCEQNLNHDAMYWYRQDPGQGLRLIYYSQIVNDFQKGDIAEGYSVSREKKESFPLTVTSAQKNPTAFYLCASSIVIRQPQHFGDGTRLSIL.

The rearrangement links TRBV6-1 to TRBJ2-5; the D gene is possibly TRBD1 (6 bases). V lost 3 bases and J lost 4, with 12 bases in between. Germline V lookup: CDR1 MNHNS, CDR2 SASEGT. This CDR3 has 14 residues. CDR3 region: CASSEGGQRETQYF. Written as DNA, the CDR3 is TGTGCCAGCAGTGAGGGTGGACAGCGAGAGACCCAGTACTTC.